This T cell receptor (beta chain) was recovered during a study of CD8+ T cells in alopecia areata. Study-level points and caveats: Amid tofacitinib therapy, many expanded lesional clones stayed present in scalp and blood. Normal skin contains resident alphabeta T cells, and these are also sequenced in scalp samples.

Trimming left V 4 bases short and J 1 base short, with 17 bases between. The CDR3 extends over 17 amino acids. Germline CDR1 and CDR2: LNHDA and SQIVND (reference sequence). RNA, once extracted, was reverse transcribed into cDNA for use as the sequencing template. This table comes from immunoSEQ multiplex PCR, and its TCRdb copy is limited to in-frame clones, with some not included. The sample carries approximately 100,000 clones, over 75% recorded once. The treatment is: oral pan-JAK inhibitor, 5-10 mg twice daily. About this clone: Its specificity is unknown.

This specimen was CD8+ T cells sorted from blood, taken at approximately week 30, from a patient treated with tofacitinib. The rearrangement joins TRBV19 to TRBJ2-1; no reliable D call. The TCR originated in a human donor with alopecia areata. The CDR3 region is CASSTRRKASSYNEQFF. For the CDR3, the DNA is TGTGCCAGTAGTACTAGACGAAAGGCTTCATCCTACAATGAGCAGTTCTTC.